One and the same sample provided the 21 T cell receptor beta chains below, sequenced in a study of blood T cells in healthy people across ages. Next came a second PCR, run for roughly 6 to 11 cycles, which used a sample-barcoded 5' primer along with a J-beta primer mix. TCRdb called the 5' RACE reads again in MiXCR, with one record for every CDR3 protein. Altogether nearly 1 million distinct CDR3 sequences are present, 51% being singletons, with the ten largest covering about 21%. Sequencing used blood. The receptor set was obtained from a woman aged 60 to 75 in good health.

The chain combines TRBV20-1 with TRBJ2-3, with 7 bases aligning to TRBD2. J gave up 8 bases and V 1 base, and 15 bases lay outside the gene matches. The CDR3 spans 16 residues. CDR1 and CDR2 from the germline V gene are DFQATT and SNEGSKA (reference sequence). CDR3 nucleotide sequence: TGCAGTGCTAGAGGCGTTGGGCGGGAGAATCTTGCTACGCAGTATTTT. Residues: CSARGVGRENLATQYF.

The rearrangement uses TRBV20-1 and TRBJ2-4, with D perhaps TRBD1 or TRBD2 (6 bases each). From germline, CDR1 is DFQATT and CDR2 SNEGSKA (reference sequence). Between the trimmed V and J ends, which lost 6 bases and 10 bases, there was a span of 16 bases. CDR3 size: 12 residues. CDR3 loop: CSATTGDIIQYF. The DNA for the CDR3 is TGCAGTGCCACTACGGGGGACATAATTCAGTACTTC.

The chain employs TRBV15 and TRBJ2-3, with a possible D match to TRBD2 (5 bases). CDR1 is LNHNV, CDR2 YYDKDF, per germline (reference sequence). CDR3 size: 16 residues. Trimming cost V 5 bases and J 0 bases, with 15 bases left between them. The CDR3 DNA follows: TGTGCCACCAGCCATCGCGGGTACTCTAGCACAGATACGCAGTATTTT. Translated, it gives CATSHRGYSSTDTQYF. Combining the CDR3 with reference TRBV15 and TRBJ2-3 gives the whole variable domain DAMVIQNPRYQVTQFGKPVTLSCSQTLNHNVMYWYQQKSSQAPKLLFHYYDKDFNNEADTPDNFQSRRPNTSFCFLDIRSPGLGDTAMYLCATSHRGYSSTDTQYFGPGTRLTVL.

The J gene is TRBJ2-1, the V gene TRBV25-1; D not certain. Germline values: CDR1 MGHDK, CDR2 SYGVNS. CDR3 size: 15 residues. V lost 2 bases and J 6 bases, leaving 14 bases between the germline ends. The CDR3 region has the DNA TGTGCCAGCAGTGAACTAGACCGAGACGGCAATGAGCAGTTCTTC. The encoded protein is CASSELDRDGNEQFF.

The chain joins TRBV6-1 to TRBJ2-5; TRBD1 is a possible D gene (5 bases). V was cut by 1 base and J by 5 bases, with 11 bases left in between. Germline V lookup: CDR1 MNHNS, CDR2 SASEGT. The CDR3 has 14 amino acids. The CDR3 DNA reads as TGTGCCAGCAGTGAAGGCGACAGTAGGGAGACCCAGTACTTC. It encodes CASSEGDSRETQYF.

The chain links TRBV15 to TRBJ2-7; 7 nucleotides agree with TRBD2. Germline CDR1 is LNHNV and CDR2 is YYDKDF (reference sequence). The CDR3 contains 16 residues. With V trimmed by 0 bases and J by 3 bases, 8 bases remained unmatched. Here the CDR3 DNA reads TGTGCCACCAGCAGAGATAGTGGCCTAGCGGTCTACGAGCAGTACTTC. Amino acid sequence: CATSRDSGLAVYEQYF.

This chain connects TRBV12-3 or TRBV12-4 to TRBJ1-1; a weak D match, TRBD1 (6 bases). CDR3 length equals 12 residues. The V end lost 7 bases, the J end lost 11 bases, and 17 bases lay between the germline ends. DNA for the CDR3: TGTGCCAGCACCGTGGGGGGCGGCGGGGCTTTCTTT. Its protein product is CASTVGGGGAFF.

The chain carries TRBV11-2 and TRBJ2-1; TRBD2 agrees at 9 bases. The J call may not be correct, given that the DNA end is closer to TRBJ2-7. Germline V gives CDR1 SGHAT, CDR2 FQNNGV. This CDR3 region has 16 residues. CDR3 bases: TGTGCCAGCAGCTTACATTCTAGCGGGAAATACAATGAGCAGTACTTC. Translation gives CASSLHSSGKYNEQYF.

This clonotype was found a few times. The chain couples TRBV29-1 to TRBJ1-1; maybe TRBD1 (6 bases). The CDR3 runs to 13 residues. Trimming removed 3 bases from V and 1 base from J, with 9 bases in between. Germline-derived CDR1 and CDR2 are SQVTM and ANQGSEA. CDR3 region: CSVDVGGNTEAFF. The CDR3, as DNA: TGCAGCGTTGATGTAGGGGGGAACACTGAAGCTTTCTTT.

The V call is TRBV6-2 or TRBV6-3, the J call TRBJ2-6, with 9 positions matching TRBD1. CDR1 is MNHEY, CDR2 SVGEGT, per germline. The CDR3 consists of 18 residues. The trim removed 8 bases at V and 0 bases at J, leaving 11 bases unmatched. DNA of the CDR3: TGTGCCAGCCTTGCCCGGGACAGGGCACTCTCTGGGGCCAACGTCCTGACTTTC. This codes for CASLARDRALSGANVLTF.

The rearrangement joins TRBV10-3 to TRBJ1-2; 7 nucleotides match TRBD1. This CDR3 is built from 15 residues. CDR1 is ENHRY and CDR2 is SYGVKD in the germline V gene. V was pared by 3 bases and J by 8 bases, with 12 bases of the junction left unmatched. CDR3 in amino acids: CAISDGLGRGKGYTF. In DNA form, the CDR3 reads TGTGCCATCAGTGACGGCCTGGGCAGGGGGAAAGGCTACACCTTC.

This rearrangement joins TRBV6-1 to TRBJ2-5, with D unclear. Germline V gives CDR1 MNHNS, CDR2 SASEGT. The V end was cut by 5 bases, the J end by 4 bases, with 14 bases between. This CDR3 contains 14 residues. The DNA of the CDR3 is TGTGCCAGCAGTACCCCGGTGGGGTCAGAGACCCAGTACTTC. Translated, it gives CASSTPVGSETQYF.

The V gene is TRBV10-3, the J gene TRBJ2-4; 9 nucleotides match TRBD2. TRBJ2-5 matches the DNA end more closely, so the J call is doubtful. This CDR3 region has 21 residues. CDR1 ENHRY and CDR2 SYGVKD come from the germline V gene. The CDR3 reads CAISERTRGAGGRRLQETQYF. DNA for the CDR3: TGTGCCATCAGTGAGCGGACCCGCGGGGCGGGAGGGCGAAGATTACAAGAGACCCAGTACTTC.

The V gene is TRBV5-1, the J gene TRBJ2-5; TRBD2 aligns across 14 bases. The CDR3 spans 17 residues. Germline V gives CDR1 SGHRS, CDR2 YFSETQ. Trimming took 1 base from V and 1 from J; bases not matched to a gene: 3. CDR3 sequence: CASSLPGLAGGQETQYF. In DNA form, the CDR3 reads TGCGCCAGCAGCTTGCCCGGACTAGCGGGAGGCCAAGAGACCCAGTACTTC.

The chain is built from TRBV7-6 and TRBJ2-4; 9 bases match TRBD2. The J call may not be correct, given that the DNA end is closer to TRBJ2-7. This CDR3 is 18 amino acids long. Looked up from germline, CDR1 is SGHVS and CDR2 is FNYEAQ. CDR3 residues: CASTPGGLAGRPTYEQYF. The CDR3 region has the DNA TGTGCCAGCACACCAGGTGGGCTAGCGGGAAGGCCGACCTACGAGCAGTACTTC.

The J gene is TRBJ2-7, the V gene TRBV27, with TRBD1 matching over 7 bases. In germline, CDR1 is MNHEY, CDR2 SMNVEV (reference sequence). The CDR3 sequence is 16 residues long. After removal of 4 bases from V and 2 bases from J, the junction contained 11 bases not matched to a gene. CDR3 bases: TGTGCCAGCAGTTCCCCGGACAGGCGAGCTACCTACGAGCAGTACTTC. It encodes CASSSPDRRATYEQYF.

V usage is TRBV28 and J usage is TRBJ2-1; D is perhaps TRBD2 (6 bases). Trimming pared 6 bases from V and 4 bases from J, leaving 19 bases between. The CDR3 consists of 16 residues. Germline values: CDR1 MDHEN, CDR2 SYDVKM. The CDR3: CASSPSSRGPYNEQFF. CDR3 sequence (DNA): TGTGCCAGCAGCCCCTCTTCGCGGGGCCCATACAATGAGCAGTTCTTC.

CDR3 residues: CACNRFNEKLFF. In nucleotides, the CDR3 is TGTGCCTGCAATCGTTTTAATGAAAAACTGTTTTTT. This chain joins TRBV6-6 and TRBJ1-4; D call uncertain. V lost 11 bases to trimming and J lost 4 bases, with 11 bases between them. From germline, CDR1 is MNHNY and CDR2 SVGAGI (reference sequence). The CDR3 is made up of 12 amino acids.

At least ten counts were recorded for this clonotype. The genes are TRBV7-6 and TRBJ2-7; 8 nucleotides line up with TRBD1. Per the germline V gene, CDR1 is SGHVS and CDR2 is FNYEAQ. CDR3 length: 16 amino acids. V lost 4 bases and J lost 2; bases outside the gene matches: 10. The CDR3 sequence: CASSSGPGQAPYEQYF. Written as DNA, the CDR3 is TGTGCCAGCAGCTCGGGTCCGGGACAGGCTCCCTACGAGCAGTACTTC.

The V gene is TRBV5-4, the J gene TRBJ2-5; 12 bases are shared with TRBD2. Germline-derived CDR1 and CDR2 are SGHNT and YYREEE (reference sequence). CDR3 size: 14 residues. Trimming took 5 bases from V and 5 from J; bases not matched to a gene: 4. CDR3 sequence: CASRATSGSETQYF. CDR3 nucleotide sequence: TGTGCCAGCAGAGCGACTAGCGGGAGTGAGACCCAGTACTTC.

This clonotype was detected only a few times. The chain links TRBV28 to TRBJ1-2; no reliable D call. The V and J ends lost 1 base and 6 bases respectively, with 6 bases between them. The CDR3 spans 12 residues. Germline assignment: CDR1 MDHEN and CDR2 SYDVKM. CDR3 sequence reads: CASSLSGDGYTF. The CDR3 nucleotides read TGTGCCAGCAGTTTATCGGGAGATGGCTACACCTTC.